These 8 T cell receptor beta chains were all obtained from the same sample, sequenced in a study of shared clonotypes between healthy human individuals. TCRdb's copy holds only in-frame clones and misses some; the assay was immunoSEQ multiplex PCR. Found here are around 990,000 clones, 70% to 85% of them singletons; the top ten hold about 0.89%. The sample consisted of memory CD4+ T cells from PBMCs. Indicated subset: CD45RA-negative fraction. All receptors derive from a man younger than 30 in good health. Some clones in this sample may be carry-over from other donors' samples.

The J gene is TRBJ1-4, the V gene TRBV6-6; TRBD1 matches 10 bases. The CDR3 sequence is 16 residues long. The junction had 6 bases not matched to a gene; V was cut back by 8 bases and J by 0 bases. CDR1 MNHNY and CDR2 SVGAGI come from the germline V gene (reference sequence). CDR3 in amino acids: CASRRQGASTNEKLFF. The CDR3 coding sequence is TGTGCCAGCCGTCGACAGGGGGCATCAACTAATGAAAAACTGTTTTTT.

The chain uses TRBV27 and TRBJ1-2; 8 bases match TRBD1. The CDR3 has 14 amino acids. J lost 7 bases, V lost 5 bases, and 9 bases had no gene match. From germline, CDR1 is MNHEY and CDR2 SMNVEV (reference sequence). CDR3 in amino acids: CASSRIGQGLGYTF. As DNA, the CDR3 is TGTGCCAGCAGTCGGATCGGACAGGGCCTTGGCTACACCTTC.

Concerning this clone: Just one base apart from a much larger clone, this may be a read error. The J gene is TRBJ1-2, the V gene TRBV7-2, with 7 bases fitting TRBD1. The trim removed 0 bases at V and 2 bases at J, leaving 0 bases unmatched. The CDR3 length is 14 residues. Germline CDR1 is SGHTA and CDR2 is FQGNSA. Written as DNA, the CDR3 is TGTGCCAGCAGCTTAGCGACAGGGAACTATGGCTACACCTTC. Translated: CASSLATGNYGYTF.

This clone was seen repeatedly, ten times or more. V usage is TRBV19 and J usage is TRBJ1-3, with 9 bases identical to TRBD1. The V gene's germline CDR1 is LNHDA and CDR2 SQIVND (reference sequence). Trimming removed 5 bases from V and 0 bases from J; junction bases left unmatched: 2. This CDR3 contains 15 residues. The CDR3 DNA follows: TGTGCCAGTAGTGGGACAGGGAGCTCTGGAAACACCATATATTTT. Protein sequence: CASSGTGSSGNTIYF.

The rearrangement joins TRBV6-5 to TRBJ2-2, with D uncertain. CDR1 MNHEY and CDR2 SVGAGI come from the germline V gene. CDR3 size: 16 residues. V was shortened by 3 bases and J by 4 bases, with 15 bases between the two germline ends. The CDR3 bases are TGTGCCAGCAGTTATGGTCGGCCCCGGCTCACCGGGGAGCTGTTTTTT. This sequence encodes CASSYGRPRLTGELFF.

This clone came up many times. The chain is built from TRBV28 and TRBJ2-1; D not certain. Germline assignment: CDR1 MDHEN and CDR2 SYDVKM. The V and J ends lost 5 bases and 6 bases respectively, with 14 bases between them. CDR3 size: 14 residues. CDR3 nucleotides: TGTGCCAGCAGTACCTCCCGCCAACTCAATGAGCAGTTCTTC. Translation: CASSTSRQLNEQFF.

This sequence joins TRBV28 and TRBJ1-5; D not certain. CDR1 is MDHEN, CDR2 SYDVKM, per germline. The CDR3 runs 15 residues. Trimming took 3 bases from V and 3 from J, leaving 12 bases between them. CDR3 DNA sequence: TGTGCCAGCAGTTTCGGGGAGTCGGTCAATCAGCCCCAGCATTTT. It encodes CASSFGESVNQPQHF.

The J gene is TRBJ2-7, the V gene TRBV27; possibly TRBD2 for D (6 bases). The CDR3 runs to 15 residues. The germline gives CDR1 MNHEY, CDR2 SMNVEV (reference sequence). The ends were cut back, 6 bases at V and 2 bases at J, with 17 bases in the middle. This CDR3 is CASSRGTQDPYEQYF. CDR3 DNA sequence: TGTGCCAGCAGCCGCGGGACCCAGGACCCCTACGAGCAGTACTTC.